This entry lists 12 T cell receptor beta chains sequenced from one sample in a study of blood T cell repertoires in COVID-19. TCRdb's copy holds only in-frame clones and misses some; the assay was immunoSEQ multiplex PCR. The sample shows under 200,000 clones, about 84% of them seen only once. The source material was peripheral blood. These receptors all stem from a woman under 40 with acute or convalescent COVID-19.

In nucleotides, the CDR3 is TGTGCCAGCAGCTTAGCCCGGGGTAATGAAAAACTGTTTTTT. Protein product: CASSLARGNEKLFF. The chain links TRBV11-2 to TRBJ1-4; D unclear. This CDR3 is built from 14 residues. Germline values: CDR1 SGHAT, CDR2 FQNNGV. V was trimmed by 1 base and J by 4 bases, leaving 7 bases between them.

The chain joins TRBV7-8 to TRBJ1-5, with TRBD1 as a possible D gene (6 bases). The ends were cut back, 4 bases at V and 4 bases at J, with 8 bases in the middle. Germline CDR1 reads SGHVS; CDR2 reads FQNEAQ. The CDR3 extends over 13 amino acids. The CDR3 sequence is CASSSGVNQPQHF. CDR3 sequence (DNA): TGTGCCAGCAGCTCAGGGGTAAATCAGCCCCAGCATTTT.

The genes are TRBV3-1 (or the pseudogene TRBV3-2) and TRBJ1-6; possible D gene TRBD1, 5 bases. This CDR3 contains 14 residues. Germline CDR1 and CDR2: LGHDT and YNNKEL (reference sequence). The V and J ends lost 4 bases and 5 bases respectively, with 9 bases between them. The CDR3 region has the DNA TGTGCCAGCAGCCGCCCGGGGGATAATTCACCCCTCCACTTT. It encodes CASSRPGDNSPLHF.

The table lists this clone with a count of one. V and J are TRBV30 and TRBJ1-1; 7 positions match TRBD1. With V trimmed by 4 bases and J by 5 bases, 10 bases remained unmatched. Germline V gene data show CDR1 as GTSNPN and CDR2 as SVGIG (reference sequence). CDR3 length: 14 amino acids. The CDR3 DNA follows: TGTGCCTGGAAATTTCGGGGCAGGGGGACTGAAGCTTTCTTT. Translating it yields CAWKFRGRGTEAFF.

This sequence joins TRBV5-6 and TRBJ2-2; D is perhaps TRBD1 (6 bases). This CDR3 contains 17 residues. The V end was cut by 0 bases, the J end by 0 bases, with 12 bases between. Germline CDR1 reads SGHDT; CDR2 reads YYEEEE. CDR3 in amino acids: CASSLEGHPANTGELFF. CDR3 DNA: TGTGCCAGCAGCTTGGAGGGACATCCCGCGAACACCGGGGAGCTGTTTTTT.

J is TRBJ2-3 and V is TRBV11-2; perhaps TRBD2 as D (6 bases). Looked up from germline, CDR1 is SGHAT and CDR2 is FQNNGV. V was trimmed by 4 bases and J by 1 base, leaving 15 bases between them. This CDR3 is 16 amino acids long. CDR3 coding DNA: TGTGCCAGCAGCTCGCCCACTAGCACCGGCACAGATACGCAGTATTTT. This gives the protein CASSSPTSTGTDTQYF.

DNA of the CDR3: TGTGCCAGCAGCCCCGCGAGCCGGTATAATTCACCCCTCCACTTT. This encodes CASSPASRYNSPLHF. The chain combines TRBV2 with TRBJ1-6; unclear D gene. Trimming pared 6 bases from V and 4 bases from J, leaving 13 bases between. The germline gives CDR1 SNHLY, CDR2 FYNNEI. This CDR3 comprises 15 residues. Full variable domain (remainder filled in from reference TRBV2 and TRBJ1-6): EPEVTQTPSHQVTQMGQEVILRCVPISNHLYFYWYRQILGQKVEFLVSFYNNEISEKSEIFDDQFSVERPDGSNFTLKIRSTKLEDSAMYFCASSPASRYNSPLHFGNGTRLTVT.

The gene calls are TRBV7-2 and TRBJ1-2; 9 bases map to TRBD1. This CDR3 region has 13 residues. V gave up 4 bases and J gave up 8 bases; unmatched junction bases: 5. Looked up from germline, CDR1 is SGHTA and CDR2 is FQGNSA. CDR3 protein: CASSSDGQGGYTF. The CDR3 DNA is TGTGCCAGCAGCTCGGACGGACAGGGGGGCTACACCTTC.

This clone was seen only once. The V call is TRBV28, the J call TRBJ1-4, with 9 bases that match TRBD1. The CDR3 consists of 14 residues. Germline CDR1 MDHEN, CDR2 SYDVKM. V shed 3 bases, J shed 8 bases, and the junction held 4 bases outside the gene matches. The CDR3 here is CASSFRTGDEKLFF. CDR3 DNA: TGTGCCAGCAGTTTCCGGACAGGGGACGAAAAACTGTTTTTT.

This clone appeared a few times. The chain has TRBV28 and TRBJ1-5; D call uncertain. Germline-derived CDR1 and CDR2 are MDHEN and SYDVKM. Between the trimmed V and J ends, which lost 4 bases and 3 bases, there was a span of 13 bases. The CDR3 loop spans 15 amino acids. The CDR3 reads CASSSPPGDNQPQHF. The DNA for the CDR3 is TGTGCCAGCAGTTCCCCCCCCGGGGACAATCAGCCCCAGCATTTT.

The chain combines TRBV7-9 with TRBJ2-1, with 8 bases matching TRBD1. Germline trimming cut 5 bases from V and 7 bases from J; bases unmatched to any gene: 13. The CDR3 is 16 amino acids. Germline CDR1 is SEHNR and CDR2 is FQNEAQ (reference sequence). The CDR3 bases are TGTGCCAGCAGCACTCCCGGGACAGGTTACTGGAATGAGCAGTTCTTC. Its protein product is CASSTPGTGYWNEQFF.

This chain links TRBV5-1 with TRBJ2-3; maybe TRBD2 (6 bases). Trimming removed 5 bases from V and 1 base from J, with 26 bases in between. Per the germline V gene, CDR1 is SGHRS and CDR2 is YFSETQ. The length of the CDR3 is 19 residues. This CDR3 reads CASSVIIGSGTLRTDTQYF. The CDR3 nucleotides are TGCGCCAGCAGTGTCATAATCGGGAGTGGTACTCTACGCACAGATACGCAGTATTTT.